This is a list of T cell receptor beta chains from one sample in a study of CD8+CD57+ T cells in acquired aplastic anemia. Via MiXCR, TCRdb re-called the reads, giving one row per CDR3 protein. The profile shows some 190,000 distinct CDR3 sequences, 54% of them singletons. Material: sorted CD4+, CD8+, or CD8+CD57+ T cells (not recorded which) from PBMCs. Receptor source: a human donor in good health, serving as a control. Each CDR3 is given with its conserved first and last residue. The D gene is left open where the match is weak. Size tells how often a clone was seen (once, few, many) or the class of an expanded clone, and some rows leave it out.

TRBD1,16,TRBJ1-2,many,TRBV7-6,CASSLSIGGAGYGYTF,TGTGCCAGCAGCCTATCCATAGGGGGCGCGGGCTATGGCTACACCTTC
-,11,TRBJ1-4,many,TRBV28,CASSGTEKLFF,TGTGCCAGCAGCGGGACAGAAAAACTGTTTTTT
-,11,TRBJ2-1,few,TRBV7-2,CASSFVDEQFF,TGTGCCAGCAGCTTTGTGGATGAGCAGTTCTTC
TRBD2,13,TRBJ2-3,-,TRBV10-2,CASTSSGGDTQYF,TGCGCCAGCACTTCCAGCGGGGGGGATACGCAGTATTTT
-,13,TRBJ2-7,-,TRBV20-1,CSARDAGRYEQYF,TGCAGTGCTAGGGACGCAGGGCGATACGAGCAGTACTTC
TRBD1,16,TRBJ2-7,many,TRBV29-1,CSVGDPPGGPRYEQYF,TGCAGCGTTGGAGACCCACCAGGGGGCCCTCGCTACGAGCAGTACTTC
TRBD1,15,TRBJ1-2,-,TRBV5-1,CASSLEWTGNYGYTF,TGCGCCAGCAGCTTGGAATGGACAGGGAACTATGGCTACACCTTC
-,14,TRBJ2-5,-,TRBV6-1,CASTAQQLTGTQYF,TGTGCCAGCACCGCACAACAGCTGACGGGTACCCAGTACTTC
TRBD2,17,TRBJ2-3,-,TRBV7-2,CASSFLAGGRGANTQYF,TGTGCCAGCAGCTTTTTAGCGGGGGGGCGTGGAGCAAATACGCAGTATTTT
-,14,TRBJ1-1,-,TRBV12-3/TRBV12-4,CASSPIGMNTEAFF,TGTGCCAGCAGTCCCATCGGGATGAACACTGAAGCTTTCTTT
-,15,TRBJ1-1,-,TRBV9,CASSVSAGTEAEAFF,TGTGCCAGCAGCGTATCGGCCGGGACTGAGGCTGAAGCTTTCTTT
-,11,TRBJ1-4,many,TRBV20-1,CSAGGNEKLFF,TGCAGTGCTGGGGGTAATGAAAAACTGTTTTTT
TRBD1,14,TRBJ1-1,-,TRBV25-1,CASSGTGGLTEAFF,TGTGCCAGCAGTGGGACAGGGGGACTCACTGAAGCTTTCTTT
-,14,TRBJ1-2,few,TRBV2,CASSESGQNYGYTF,TGTGCCAGCAGTGAAAGTGGACAGAACTATGGCTACACCTTC
-,16,TRBJ1-2,-,TRBV14,CVSSQNSLAANYGYTF,TGTGTCAGCAGCCAAAACTCTTTGGCAGCTAACTATGGCTACACCTTC
TRBD1,14,TRBJ1-2,-,TRBV2,CASNEGGGSYGYTF,TGTGCCAGCAACGAGGGAGGGGGCTCCTATGGCTACACCTTC
-,13,TRBJ2-2,-,TRBV20-1,CSARGIEAGELFF,TGCAGTGCTAGGGGGATTGAGGCCGGGGAGCTGTTTTTT
TRBD1,14,TRBJ2-1,many,TRBV3-1,CASRNDRAGDEQFF,TGTGCCAGCAGGAACGACAGGGCTGGGGATGAGCAGTTCTTC
TRBD2,14,TRBJ2-1,-,TRBV20-1,CSAESSGGYNEQFF,TGCAGTGCCGAGTCTAGCGGGGGGTACAATGAGCAGTTCTTC
TRBD2,15,TRBJ2-3,-,TRBV2,CASSGPSGGAFEQYF,TGTGCCAGCAGTGGGCCTAGCGGGGGGGCATTTGAGCAGTATTTT
-,16,TRBJ2-1,many,TRBV14,CASSQITDSSYNEQFF,TGTGCCAGCAGCCAAATTACCGATAGCTCCTACAATGAGCAGTTCTTC
TRBD1,13,TRBJ1-2,-,TRBV10-3,CAITRDRSSGNTF,TGTGCCATCACCCGGGACAGATCCTCTGGAAACACCTTC
TRBD1,19,TRBJ2-7,once,TRBV15,CATSRDFAGTGGASYEQYF,TGTGCCACCAGCAGAGACTTCGCGGGGACAGGGGGCGCATCCTACGAGCAGTACTTC
TRBD1,15,TRBJ2-7,-,TRBV10-2,CASNAETGDRYEQYF,TGCGCCAGCAACGCCGAGACAGGGGACCGCTACGAGCAGTACTTC
-,12,TRBJ2-2,-,TRBV14,CASNRVTGELFF,TGTGCCAGCAACAGGGTCACCGGGGAGCTGTTTTTT
TRBD2,13,TRBJ2-3,many,TRBV6-1,CASRLAGGPSQYF,TGTGCCAGCAGACTAGCGGGGGGGCCATCGCAGTATTTT
TRBD2,16,TRBJ2-7,-,TRBV5-1,CASSPLQQSGAYEQYF,TGCGCCAGCAGCCCACTTCAACAGAGCGGGGCCTACGAGCAGTACTTC
-,15,TRBJ1-5,-,TRBV2,CASRVAGGGNQPQHF,TGTGCCAGCAGAGTCGCGGGGGGTGGCAATCAGCCCCAGCATTTT
-,17,TRBJ2-6,-,TRBV7-8,CASSLEGGHSGANVLTF,TGTGCCAGCAGCTTAGAAGGTGGGCACTCTGGGGCCAACGTCCTGACTTTC
TRBD1,15,TRBJ2-4,few,TRBV6-5,CASSYTGQGKNIQYF,TGTGCCAGCAGTTACACCGGACAGGGGAAAAACATTCAGTACTTC
-,15,TRBJ2-7,many,TRBV12-3/TRBV12-4,CASSPWGGATYEQYF,TGTGCCAGCAGTCCTTGGGGCGGGGCGACTTACGAGCAGTACTTC
TRBD1,15,TRBJ1-1,-,TRBV10-3,CAIRGQEDRTAEAFF,TGTGCCATCAGGGGACAGGAAGACCGTACGGCTGAAGCTTTCTTT
-,13,TRBJ2-7,-,TRBV10-3,CASSQGDSYEQYF,TGTGCCAGCAGCCAGGGCGACTCCTACGAGCAGTACTTC
-,14,TRBJ2-5,many,TRBV4-1,CASSQFRGKETQYF,TGCGCCAGCAGCCAATTCCGGGGGAAGGAGACCCAGTACTTC
TRBD1,15,TRBJ2-7,many,TRBV6-5,CASSYSGTGFYEQYF,TGTGCCAGCAGTTACTCGGGGACAGGCTTCTACGAGCAGTACTTC
-,16,TRBJ2-6,-,TRBV11-3,CASSLDQGSGANVLTF,TGTGCCAGCAGCTTAGATCAGGGGTCCGGGGCCAACGTCCTGACTTTC